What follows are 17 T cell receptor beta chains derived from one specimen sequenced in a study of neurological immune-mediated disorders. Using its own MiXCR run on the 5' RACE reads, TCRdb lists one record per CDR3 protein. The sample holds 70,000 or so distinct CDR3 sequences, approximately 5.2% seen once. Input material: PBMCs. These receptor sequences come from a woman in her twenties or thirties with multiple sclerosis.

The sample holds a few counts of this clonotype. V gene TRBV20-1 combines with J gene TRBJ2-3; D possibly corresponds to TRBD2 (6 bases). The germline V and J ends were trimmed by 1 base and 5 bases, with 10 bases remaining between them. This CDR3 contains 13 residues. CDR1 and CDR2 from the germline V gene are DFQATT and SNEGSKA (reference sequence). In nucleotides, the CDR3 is TGCAGTGCTAGAGGGGGACTGGGAGATACGCAGTATTTT. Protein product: CSARGGLGDTQYF.

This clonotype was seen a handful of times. The CDR3: CSVEGTGLKEQYF. Written as DNA, the CDR3 is TGCAGCGTTGAAGGAACAGGGCTGAAAGAGCAGTACTTC. V and J are TRBV29-1 and TRBJ2-7; D is perhaps TRBD1 (6 bases). Germline values: CDR1 SQVTM, CDR2 ANQGSEA. Trimming took off 1 base at V and 7 bases at J, with 14 bases between the two ends. The CDR3 has 13 amino acids.

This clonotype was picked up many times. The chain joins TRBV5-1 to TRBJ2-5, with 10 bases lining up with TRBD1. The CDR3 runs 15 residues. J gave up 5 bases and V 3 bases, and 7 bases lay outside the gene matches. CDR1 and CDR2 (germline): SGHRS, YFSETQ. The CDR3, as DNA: TGCGCCAGCAGCTACCGGGACAGGGGTGAGGAGACCCAGTACTTC. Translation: CASSYRDRGEETQYF.

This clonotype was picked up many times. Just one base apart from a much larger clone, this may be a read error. CDR3 sequence reads: CSASSGQGTGAKVLTF. CDR3 coding DNA: TGCAGTGCATCCTCCGGACAGGGCACCGGGGCCAAAGTCCTGACTTTC. V usage is TRBV20-1 and J usage is TRBJ2-6; TRBD1 aligns across 8 bases. Germline V gene data show CDR1 as DFQATT and CDR2 as SNEGSKA (reference sequence). The CDR3 covers 16 residues.

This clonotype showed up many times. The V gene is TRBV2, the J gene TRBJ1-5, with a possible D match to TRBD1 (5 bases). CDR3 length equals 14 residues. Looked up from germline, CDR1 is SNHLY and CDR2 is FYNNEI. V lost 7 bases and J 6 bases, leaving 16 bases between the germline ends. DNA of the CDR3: TGTGCCAGCACCGGGGGAGTCGGCATTCAGCCCCAGCATTTT. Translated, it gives CASTGGVGIQPQHF. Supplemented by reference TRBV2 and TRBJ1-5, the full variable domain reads EPEVTQTPSHQVTQMGQEVILRCVPISNHLYFYWYRQILGQKVEFLVSFYNNEISEKSEIFDDQFSVERPDGSNFTLKIRSTKLEDSAMYFCASTGGVGIQPQHFGDGTRLSIL.

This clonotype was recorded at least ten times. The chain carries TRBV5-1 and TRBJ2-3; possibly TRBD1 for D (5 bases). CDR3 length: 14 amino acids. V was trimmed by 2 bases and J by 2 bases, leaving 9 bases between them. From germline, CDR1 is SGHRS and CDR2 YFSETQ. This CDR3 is CASSFGQDTDTQYF. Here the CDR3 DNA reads TGCGCCAGCAGCTTTGGACAAGACACAGATACGCAGTATTTT.

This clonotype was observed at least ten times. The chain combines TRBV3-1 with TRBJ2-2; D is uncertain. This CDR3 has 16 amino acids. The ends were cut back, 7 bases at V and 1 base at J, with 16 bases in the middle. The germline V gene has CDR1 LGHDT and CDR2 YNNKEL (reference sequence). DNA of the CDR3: TGTGCCAGCACCCGAGACCCTCTAAGGAACACCGGGGAGCTGTTTTTT. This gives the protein CASTRDPLRNTGELFF. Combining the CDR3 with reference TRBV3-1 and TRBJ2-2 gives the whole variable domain DTAVSQTPKYLVTQMGNDKSIKCEQNLGHDTMYWYKQDSKKFLKIMFSYNNKELIINETVPNRFSPKSPDKAHLNLHINSLELGDSAVYFCASTRDPLRNTGELFFGEGSRLTVL.

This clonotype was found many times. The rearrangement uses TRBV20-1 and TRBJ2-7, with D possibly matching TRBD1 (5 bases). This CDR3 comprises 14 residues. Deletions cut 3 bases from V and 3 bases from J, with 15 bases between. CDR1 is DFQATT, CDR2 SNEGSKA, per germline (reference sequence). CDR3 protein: CSASREFRDYEQYF. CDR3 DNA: TGCAGTGCTAGCAGGGAATTCAGGGACTACGAGCAGTACTTC.

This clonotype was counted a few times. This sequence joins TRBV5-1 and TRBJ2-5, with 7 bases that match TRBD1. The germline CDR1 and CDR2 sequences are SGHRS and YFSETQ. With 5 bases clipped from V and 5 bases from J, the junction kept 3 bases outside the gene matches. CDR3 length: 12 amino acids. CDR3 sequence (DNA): TGCGCCAGCAGTTTACAGGGGGAGACCCAGTACTTC. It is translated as CASSLQGETQYF.

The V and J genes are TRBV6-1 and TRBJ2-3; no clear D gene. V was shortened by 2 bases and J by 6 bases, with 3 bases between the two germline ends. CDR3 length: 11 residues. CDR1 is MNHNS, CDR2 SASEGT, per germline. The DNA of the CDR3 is TGTGCCAGCAGTGAAAGTGATACGCAGTATTTT. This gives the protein CASSESDTQYF.

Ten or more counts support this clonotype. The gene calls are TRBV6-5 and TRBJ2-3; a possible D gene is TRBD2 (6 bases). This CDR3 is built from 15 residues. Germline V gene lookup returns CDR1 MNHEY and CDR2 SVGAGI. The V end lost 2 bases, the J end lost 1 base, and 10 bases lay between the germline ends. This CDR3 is CASSYQWGGTDTQYF. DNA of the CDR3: TGTGCCAGCAGTTACCAATGGGGGGGCACAGATACGCAGTATTTT.

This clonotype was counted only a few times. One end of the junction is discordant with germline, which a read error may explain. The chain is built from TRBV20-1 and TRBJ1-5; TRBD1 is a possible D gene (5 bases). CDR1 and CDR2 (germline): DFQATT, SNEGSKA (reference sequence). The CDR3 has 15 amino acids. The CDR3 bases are TGCAGTGCTAGAGATTCCGGCCGACAGAATCAGCCCCAGAATTTT. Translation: CSARDSGRQNQPQNF.

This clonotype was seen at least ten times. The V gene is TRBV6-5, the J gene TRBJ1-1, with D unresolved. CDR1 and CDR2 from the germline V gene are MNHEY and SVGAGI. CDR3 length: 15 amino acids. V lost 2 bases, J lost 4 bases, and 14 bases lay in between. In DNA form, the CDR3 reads TGTGCCAGCAGTTACCCCACAGTCTTCGGCACTGAAGCTTTCTTT. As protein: CASSYPTVFGTEAFF.

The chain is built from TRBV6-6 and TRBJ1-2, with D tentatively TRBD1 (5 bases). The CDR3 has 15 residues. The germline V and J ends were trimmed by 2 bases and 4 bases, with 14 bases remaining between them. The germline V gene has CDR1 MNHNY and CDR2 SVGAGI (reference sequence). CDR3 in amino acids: CASSYPQGSSYGYTF. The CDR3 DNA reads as TGTGCCAGCAGTTACCCCCAGGGAAGTAGCTATGGCTACACCTTC.

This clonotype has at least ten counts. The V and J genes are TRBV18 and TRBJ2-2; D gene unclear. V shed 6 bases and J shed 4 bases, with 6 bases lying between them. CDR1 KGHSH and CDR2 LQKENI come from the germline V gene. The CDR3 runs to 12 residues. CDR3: CASSPTTGELFF. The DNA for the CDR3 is TGTGCCAGCTCCCCTACCACCGGGGAGCTGTTTTTT.

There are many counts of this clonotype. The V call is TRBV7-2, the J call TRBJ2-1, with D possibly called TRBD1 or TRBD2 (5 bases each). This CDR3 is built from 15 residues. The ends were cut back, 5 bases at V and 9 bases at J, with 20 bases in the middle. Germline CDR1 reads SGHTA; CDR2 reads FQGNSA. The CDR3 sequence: CASSAPGRLGSEQFF. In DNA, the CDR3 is TGTGCCAGCAGCGCCCCGGGGCGCCTAGGCAGTGAGCAGTTCTTC.

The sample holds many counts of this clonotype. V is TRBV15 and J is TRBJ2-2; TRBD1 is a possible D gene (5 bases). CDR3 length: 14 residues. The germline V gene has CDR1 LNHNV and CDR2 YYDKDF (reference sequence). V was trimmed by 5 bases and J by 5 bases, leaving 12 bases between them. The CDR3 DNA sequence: TGTGCCACCAGCTGGCAGGGTCGGACCGGGGAGCTGTTTTTT. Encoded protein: CATSWQGRTGELFF.